This TCR beta chain came from a study of regulatory T cells in long-lasting Graves disease. The table lists this clonotype with many counts. Time point defined: newly diagnosed GD, antithyroid drugs for less than 3 months. Extracted PBMC RNA gave rise to the TCR library. This CDR3 comprises 16 residues. The germline CDR1 and CDR2 sequences are SGHTS and YDEGEE. Trimming cost V 0 bases and J 4 bases, with 16 bases left between them. To make TCR beta libraries, researchers used iRepertoire HTBI primers and Arm-PCR of CDR3 regions. A single record per CDR3 protein comes from TCRdb applying MiXCR to the multiplex PCR reads. The repertoire holds about 530,000 distinct CDR3 sequences, approximately 16% seen once, with around a quarter in the top ten. These sequences were also reported in another study, on T cells in Graves' hyperthyroidism and ophthalmopathy.

The sequencing here drew on peripheral blood mononuclear cells (PBMCs), taken at new diagnosis, from a patient treated with antithyroid drugs. This TCR was sampled from a middle-aged woman with Graves disease. This chain connects TRBV5-8 to TRBJ1-2, with D possibly being TRBD1 (5 bases). The CDR3 loop is CASSLEQGVVVYGYTF. The CDR3 coding sequence is TGTGCCAGCAGCTTGGAGCAGGGAGTTGTCGTCTATGGCTACACCTTC. Filled out from reference TRBV5-8 and TRBJ1-2, the complete variable domain reads EAGVTQSPTHLIKTRGQQATLRCSPISGHTSVYWYQQALGLGLQFLLWYDEGEERNRGNFPPRFSGRQFPNYSSELNVNALELEDSALYLCASSLEQGVVVYGYTFGSGTRLTVV.